The clone carrying this T cell receptor (beta chain) was detected a few times. These data are taken from a study of HIV-infected patients and healthy controls. Using its own MiXCR run on the 5' RACE reads, TCRdb lists one record per CDR3 protein. The data show around 62,000 distinct CDR3 sequences, with roughly a fifth seen just once and 1.4% held by the top ten. The ends were cut back, 4 bases at V and 4 bases at J, with 10 bases in the middle. CDR3 length equals 13 residues. Germline CDR1 and CDR2: SNHLY and FYNNEI. The V call is TRBV2, the J call TRBJ1-1, with D hard to call. Material: CD4+ T cells from blood. The sequence was obtained from a human donor in good health. The CDR3 sequence: CASSARGSTEAFF. The DNA for the CDR3 is TGTGCCAGCAGTGCGCGGGGAAGCACTGAAGCTTTCTTT.